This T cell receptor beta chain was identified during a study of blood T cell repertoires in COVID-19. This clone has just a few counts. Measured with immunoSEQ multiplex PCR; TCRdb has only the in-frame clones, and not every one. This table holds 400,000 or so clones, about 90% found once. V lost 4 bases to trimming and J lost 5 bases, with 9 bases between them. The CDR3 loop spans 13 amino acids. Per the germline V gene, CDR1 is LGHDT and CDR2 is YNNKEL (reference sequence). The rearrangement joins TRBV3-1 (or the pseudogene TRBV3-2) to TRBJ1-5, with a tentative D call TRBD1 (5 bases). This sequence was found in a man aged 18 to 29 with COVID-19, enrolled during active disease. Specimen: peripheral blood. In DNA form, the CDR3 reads TGTGCCAGCAGCCCCACGGGGGATCAGCCCCAGCATTTT. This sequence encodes CASSPTGDQPQHF.